The rows below give T cell receptor beta chains drawn from one sample of a study of blood T cell repertoires in COVID-19. TCRdb keeps only in-frame clones here, not all; method: immunoSEQ multiplex PCR. This table has about 160,000 clones, roughly nine tenths appearing once. The sequencing sample was made of PBMCs or T cells enriched from blood (not recorded which). The source is a woman aged 40 to 50 who had been exposed to COVID-19. Both conserved end residues are part of each CDR3. A D gene is named only where the DNA matches it firmly. Clone sizes are given selectively: once, few, many, or a class where the clone is expanded.

v_gene	j_gene	d_gene	abundance	CDR3aa	CDR3nt
TRBV4-1	TRBJ2-7	NA	NA	CASSQLVARGPNVEQYF	TGCGCCAGCAGCCAATTGGTTGCGCGGGGGCCGAATGTCGAGCAGTACTTC
TRBV6-5	TRBJ2-3	TRBD2	NA	CASSAGTSGADTQYF	TGTGCCAGCAGCGCCGGGACTAGCGGGGCGGATACGCAGTATTTT
TRBV12-3/TRBV12-4	TRBJ1-5	TRBD1	NA	CASTQGVGQPQHF	TGTGCCAGCACTCAGGGGGTAGGACAGCCCCAGCATTTT
TRBV6-5	TRBJ1-4	NA	once	CASAQGEKLFF	TGTGCCAGTGCCCAGGGTGAAAAACTGTTTTTT
TRBV7-6	TRBJ1-6	NA	NA	CASSFSGSSPLHF	TGTGCCAGCAGCTTTTCAGGATCTTCACCCCTCCACTTT
TRBV4-1	TRBJ2-5	TRBD2	NA	CASSPQPSGGDQETQYF	TGCGCCAGCAGCCCCCAGCCTAGCGGGGGAGACCAAGAGACCCAGTACTTC
TRBV4-2	TRBJ1-5	TRBD1	once	CASSQAAGRGNQPQHF	TGTGCCAGCAGCCAAGCGGCGGGCAGGGGGAATCAGCCCCAGCATTTT
TRBV7-2	TRBJ1-1	NA	NA	CASSLVGHEPQAFF	TGTGCCAGCAGCTTAGTTGGGCACGAACCGCAAGCTTTCTTT
TRBV28	TRBJ1-5	NA	few	CASSLGGRNNQPQHF	TGTGCCAGCAGTTTAGGAGGCCGAAATAATCAGCCCCAGCATTTT
TRBV7-9	TRBJ2-7	TRBD2	NA	CASSYSGRAHEQYF	TGTGCCAGCAGCTATAGCGGGAGGGCGCACGAGCAGTACTTC
TRBV5-1	TRBJ2-5	TRBD2	NA	CASCAGVKETQYF	TGCGCCAGCTGCGCGGGGGTAAAAGAGACCCAGTACTTC
TRBV5-1	TRBJ1-2	NA	NA	CASSDSGNYGYTF	TGCGCCAGCAGCGACTCGGGGAACTATGGCTACACCTTC
TRBV28	TRBJ1-2	NA	NA	CAISPRLGRMTNYGYTF	TGTGCCATCTCCCCCCGGCTGGGCAGGATGACCAACTATGGCTACACCTTC
TRBV28	TRBJ1-4	NA	NA	CASSRWQLNEKLFF	TGTGCCAGCAGCAGGTGGCAACTTAATGAAAAACTGTTTTTT
TRBV24-1	TRBJ1-5	NA	NA	CATSDRRQPDQPQHF	TGTGCCACCAGTGATAGGAGACAGCCGGATCAGCCCCAGCATTTT
TRBV5-4	TRBJ2-2	TRBD2	NA	CASSLAGERVTGELFF	TGTGCCAGCAGCTTAGCGGGAGAGCGTGTCACCGGGGAGCTGTTTTTT
TRBV7-2	TRBJ1-3	NA	NA	CASSLAGAGSGNTIYF	TGTGCCAGCAGCTTAGCGGGGGCAGGGTCTGGAAACACCATATATTTT
TRBV28	TRBJ2-7	TRBD2	NA	CASTLQRGVSYEQYF	TGTGCCAGCACCCTTCAGCGGGGGGTCTCCTACGAGCAGTACTTC
TRBV27	TRBJ2-7	TRBD2	NA	CASSSLAGGRDEQYF	TGTGCCAGCAGTTCTTTAGCGGGAGGACGGGACGAGCAGTACTTC
TRBV7-9	TRBJ2-1	NA	NA	CASTLGQNEQFF	TGTGCCAGCACCCTCGGTCAAAATGAGCAGTTCTTC
TRBV4-3	TRBJ1-1	NA	NA	CASSSLRGNTEAFF	TGCGCCAGCAGCTCGCTTCGGGGGAACACTGAAGCTTTCTTT
TRBV6-1	TRBJ2-7	TRBD1	NA	CASSDTAGGHYEQYF	TGTGCCAGCAGTGATACGGCAGGGGGACACTACGAGCAGTACTTC
TRBV2	TRBJ1-5	TRBD1	NA	CASSLLQGDRGEGNQPQHF	TGTGCCAGCAGCCTACTTCAAGGGGACAGGGGAGAGGGCAATCAGCCCCAGCATTTT
TRBV6-1	TRBJ1-2	NA	NA	CASSEAQAGWDGYTF	TGTGCCAGCAGTGAAGCGCAGGCAGGGTGGGATGGCTACACCTTC
TRBV14	TRBJ1-2	NA	NA	CASSQDVGPNYGYTF	TGTGCCAGCAGCCAAGATGTGGGGCCTAACTATGGCTACACCTTC
TRBV28	TRBJ1-3	TRBD1	NA	CASPGTADSGNTIYF	TGTGCCAGCCCCGGGACAGCCGACTCTGGAAACACCATATATTTT
TRBV6-1	TRBJ1-1	NA	NA	CASSDWQSPEAFF	TGTGCCAGCAGTGATTGGCAATCACCTGAAGCTTTCTTT
TRBV9	TRBJ2-3	NA	NA	CASSVDWGGAGSTDTQYF	TGTGCCAGCAGCGTAGATTGGGGTGGGGCGGGGAGCACAGATACGCAGTATTTT
TRBV5-1	TRBJ2-1	NA	NA	CASSFRESGYNEQFF	TGCGCCAGCAGCTTCAGAGAGAGCGGCTACAATGAGCAGTTCTTC
TRBV6-2/TRBV6-3	TRBJ2-1	TRBD2	NA	CASSYSVGLAGNEQFF	TGTGCCAGCAGTTACTCTGTCGGACTAGCGGGCAATGAGCAGTTCTTC
TRBV18	TRBJ2-7	NA	NA	CASSEAPQNSYEQYF	TGTGCCAGCTCGGAGGCGCCACAAAACTCCTACGAGCAGTACTTC
TRBV21-1	TRBJ1-4	NA	NA	CASSKLIRGGEKLFF	TGTGCCAGCAGCAAATTGATCCGGGGTGGTGAAAAACTGTTTTTT
TRBV4-3	TRBJ2-1	TRBD2	NA	CASSQEYTGGPDEQFF	TGCGCCAGCAGCCAAGAATATACGGGAGGGCCAGATGAGCAGTTCTTC
TRBV6-5	TRBJ2-1	NA	many	CASTSSYNEQFF	TGTGCCAGCACCTCGAGCTACAATGAGCAGTTCTTC
TRBV4-2	TRBJ1-3	NA	NA	CASSQEEGAGNTIYF	TGTGCCAGCAGCCAAGAGGAAGGGGCTGGAAACACCATATATTTT
TRBV4-3	TRBJ1-2	NA	once	CASSQEAGRNYGYTF	TGCGCCAGCAGCCAAGAGGCAGGGAGGAACTATGGCTACACCTTC
TRBV7-3	TRBJ1-5	NA	NA	CASSLRTETPIYSNQPQHF	TGTGCCAGCAGCTTAAGAACAGAAACCCCGATTTATAGCAATCAGCCCCAGCATTTT
TRBV11-2	TRBJ1-4	NA	NA	CASSLDLPAEKLFF	TGTGCCAGCAGCTTAGATCTCCCAGCGGAAAAACTGTTTTTT
TRBV7-3	TRBJ1-1	TRBD1	NA	CASRPGQGNTEAFF	TGTGCCAGCAGGCCCGGACAGGGGAACACTGAAGCTTTCTTT
TRBV2	TRBJ1-4	NA	NA	CASSEGATTNEKLFF	TGTGCCAGCAGTGAGGGGGCAACAACTAATGAAAAACTGTTTTTT
TRBV7-2	TRBJ1-5	TRBD1	once	CASSLDGTGQWPQHF	TGTGCCAGCAGCTTAGATGGGACAGGACAATGGCCCCAGCATTTT
TRBV9	TRBJ2-1	TRBD2	NA	CASSVEGLAGGYEQFF	TGTGCCAGCAGCGTAGAAGGACTAGCGGGAGGGTATGAGCAGTTCTTC
TRBV6-5	TRBJ2-5	TRBD2	NA	CASSYGGRIGETQYF	TGTGCCAGCAGTTATGGCGGGAGGATAGGAGAGACCCAGTACTTC
TRBV28	TRBJ2-6	TRBD1	NA	CASTRTGTLSGANVLTF	TGTGCCAGCACCCGGACAGGGACGTTGTCTGGGGCCAACGTCCTGACTTTC
TRBV10-1	TRBJ1-3	TRBD1	NA	CASRVRGQSSGNTIYF	TGCGCCAGCAGAGTAAGGGGGCAAAGCTCTGGAAACACCATATATTTT
TRBV11-3	TRBJ1-6	TRBD1	NA	CASSAGQGGNSPLHF	TGTGCCAGCAGCGCGGGACAGGGTGGTAATTCACCCCTCCACTTT
TRBV6-5	TRBJ2-1	TRBD1	NA	CASSPWTGRSEQFF	TGTGCCAGCAGTCCTTGGACAGGGAGGAGTGAGCAGTTCTTC
TRBV12-3/TRBV12-4	TRBJ1-1	NA	NA	CASNPGTTFGAFF	TGTGCCAGCAACCCAGGGACTACCTTTGGAGCTTTCTTT
TRBV5-1	TRBJ1-5	TRBD1	NA	CASSLGTGGSNQPQHF	TGCGCCAGCAGCTTGGGGACAGGGGGTAGCAATCAGCCCCAGCATTTT
TRBV4-1	TRBJ1-3	NA	NA	CASSHRGANTIYF	TGCGCCAGCAGCCACAGGGGAGCAAACACCATATATTTT
TRBV19	TRBJ2-1	NA	NA	CASSIGRASAYNEQFF	TGTGCCAGTAGTATTGGCCGAGCGTCAGCCTACAATGAGCAGTTCTTC